This T cell receptor beta chain was captured in a study of blood T cell repertoires in COVID-19. In the study overall: The cDNA or gDNA used as material had been derived from T cells, B-cell-depleted T cells, or PBMCs.

Authors' data handling: Amplification of reference gene primers was used by the study to estimate nucleated cell counts. Profiling relied on immunoSEQ multiplex PCR, and the TCRdb table lists in-frame clones only, not all of them. V, J and clone size are taken as reported in that table, and D and trimming were inferred from the DNA itself. This table holds about 63,000 clones, 88% found once. The germline V gene has CDR1 SNHLY and CDR2 FYNNEI. This CDR3 contains 15 residues. Trimming pared 6 bases from V and 4 bases from J, leaving 15 bases between. The source is a human donor in a cohort sampled during active COVID-19. Material for sequencing was peripheral blood. This chain connects TRBV2 to TRBJ2-2; D might be TRBD2 (6 bases). The chain's CDR3 is CASRRLDLGTGELFF. The CDR3 DNA follows: TGTGCCAGCAGAAGACTAGATTTGGGCACCGGGGAGCTGTTTTTT.